A single sample gave rise to the 22 T cell receptor beta chains below, sequenced in a study of neoadjuvant anti-PD-1 for oral cavity cancer. Time point of the sample: after neoadjuvant nivolumab, at surgical resection. Profiling relied on immunoSEQ multiplex PCR, and the TCRdb table lists in-frame clones only, not all of them. The sample shows 11,000 to 15,000 clones, under 80% of them seen only once. Sequencing used PBMCs, obtained after nivolumab (anti-PD-1) treatment. These receptors were taken from a person aged 40 to 85 with oral cavity squamous cell carcinoma.

This chain connects TRBV27 to TRBJ1-6; TRBD1 matches at 9 bases. Germline V gives CDR1 MNHEY, CDR2 SMNVEV (reference sequence). The CDR3 totals 14 residues. V lost 6 bases to trimming and J lost 6 bases; unmatched junction nucleotides: 3. In DNA, the CDR3 is TGTGCCAGCAGACAGGGGGCGCTTAATTCACCCCTCCACTTT. Translation: CASRQGALNSPLHF.

V and J are TRBV7-2 and TRBJ2-2, with D hard to call. Trimming stripped 4 bases from V and 6 bases from J, with 6 bases between. This CDR3 spans 12 amino acids. Germline V gene sequence: CDR1 SGHTA, CDR2 FQGNSA. CDR3 loop: CASSWSPGELFF. CDR3 nucleotide sequence: TGTGCCAGCAGCTGGTCGCCCGGGGAGCTGTTTTTT.

The gene calls are TRBV11-3 and TRBJ2-1; the D gene could be TRBD1 or TRBD2 (7 bases each). The V gene lost 0 bases and the J gene lost 0 bases, with 15 bases spanning the gap. The CDR3 runs 18 residues. CDR1 and CDR2 (germline): SGHNT, YENEEA. Here the CDR3 reads CASSLDQGGSNSYNEQFF. Written as DNA, the CDR3 is TGTGCCAGCAGCTTAGATCAGGGGGGGTCGAACTCCTACAATGAGCAGTTCTTC.

In its sample, this clone was seen a few times. J is TRBJ2-2 and V is TRBV28; D call uncertain. The CDR3 covers 15 residues. The germline CDR1 and CDR2 sequences are MDHEN and SYDVKM. V was cut by 8 bases and J by 5 bases, with 18 bases left in between. The CDR3 coding sequence is TGTGCCAGCGAAGGCAGGCGGTCCCGGACCGGGGAGCTGTTTTTT. It translates to CASEGRRSRTGELFF.

This clone was found once. V and J are TRBV7-3 and TRBJ2-7, with TRBD1 identical over 10 bases. The ends lost 4 bases at V and 4 bases at J; junction bases unmatched: 4. Per germline, CDR1 SGHTA and CDR2 FQGTGA. The CDR3 runs to 14 residues. CDR3 nucleotides: TGTGCCAGCAGCTCCGGGACAGGGGTTTACGAGCAGTACTTC. Its translation is CASSSGTGVYEQYF.

This rearrangement joins TRBV5-1 to TRBJ1-1; no clear D gene. The germline V and J ends were trimmed by 3 bases and 0 bases, with 21 bases remaining between them. The CDR3 length is 18 residues. The V gene's germline CDR1 is SGHRS and CDR2 YFSETQ. CDR3 sequence (DNA): TGCGCCAGCAGCTGGGCGTTGGGTGGGGTCGATATGAACACTGAAGCTTTCTTT. Its translation is CASSWALGGVDMNTEAFF. The complete variable domain, with remaining parts taken from reference TRBV5-1 and TRBJ1-1, reads KAGVTQTPRYLIKTRGQQVTLSCSPISGHRSVSWYQQTPGQGLQFLFEYFSETQRNKGNFPGRFSGRQFSNSRSEMNVSTLELGDSALYLCASSWALGGVDMNTEAFFGQGTRLTVV.

The chain combines TRBV27 with TRBJ1-1, with D hard to call. CDR3 length: 13 residues. V gave up 2 bases and J gave up 1 base, with 5 bases separating them. The germline CDR1 and CDR2 sequences are MNHEY and SMNVEV (reference sequence). CDR3 coding DNA: TGTGCCAGCAGTTTACTCAGGAACACTGAAGCTTTCTTT. It encodes CASSLLRNTEAFF.

The CDR3 protein is CAWLGAGNTEAFF. For the CDR3, the DNA is TGTGCCTGGCTCGGTGCAGGGAACACTGAAGCTTTCTTT. This chain links TRBV30 with TRBJ1-1; D not certain. This CDR3 is built from 13 residues. Germline V gives CDR1 GTSNPN, CDR2 SVGIG (reference sequence). V was cut by 5 bases and J by 1 base, with 11 bases left in between.

The chain combines TRBV6-5 with TRBJ1-2, with D unclear. This CDR3 is built from 13 residues. Between the trimmed V and J ends, which lost 6 bases and 4 bases, there was a span of 12 bases. From germline, CDR1 is MNHEY and CDR2 SVGAGI. Here the CDR3 DNA reads TGTGCCAGCAGCCCCCCTCCCTCCTATGGCTACACCTTC. Amino acid sequence: CASSPPPSYGYTF.

This sequence joins TRBV29-1 and TRBJ1-1; possibly TRBD1 for D (5 bases). The V and J ends lost 3 bases and 3 bases respectively, with 17 bases between them. Germline V gene sequence: CDR1 SQVTM, CDR2 ANQGSEA. The CDR3 runs to 15 residues. DNA of the CDR3: TGCAGCGTTGATTATTGGAAACGGGGGGACACTGAAGCTTTCTTT. It is translated as CSVDYWKRGDTEAFF.

The rearrangement uses TRBV4-1 and TRBJ2-7, with TRBD2 matching over 7 bases. The J segment lost 9 bases and the V segment lost 1 base, leaving 12 bases of the junction unmatched. This CDR3 has 15 residues. Germline CDR1 is MGHRA and CDR2 is YSYEKL. The CDR3 DNA is TGCGCCAGCAGCCAAGTTGGGGGGGGGATCGAGTGGCAGTACTTC. Translating it yields CASSQVGGGIEWQYF.

The rearrangement joins TRBV28 to TRBJ1-1; no reliable D call. CDR3 length: 13 amino acids. The V gene lost 6 bases and the J gene lost 1 base, with 9 bases spanning the gap. Germline V gene lookup returns CDR1 MDHEN and CDR2 SYDVKM. Written as DNA, the CDR3 is TGTGCCAGCAGCCGTCCGGCGAACACTGAAGCTTTCTTT. This encodes CASSRPANTEAFF.

This chain uses TRBV27 with TRBJ1-5; D remains ambiguous. The CDR3 runs 13 residues. Germline loops: CDR1 MNHEY, CDR2 SMNVEV (reference sequence). V lost 6 bases, J lost 10 bases, and 16 bases lay in between. The CDR3 nucleotides are TGTGCCAGCAGGCAGCACGGAAGTCAACCCCAGCATTTT. Translated: CASRQHGSQPQHF.

The chain couples TRBV5-8 to TRBJ2-4; 7 nucleotides align to TRBD1. V was pared by 4 bases and J by 8 bases, with 12 bases of the junction left unmatched. CDR3 length: 15 residues. Germline CDR1 and CDR2: SGHTS and YDEGEE. CDR3 DNA: TGTGCCAGCAGCCTACCCGGAACAGGGGTGCACATTCAGTACTTC. This translates into CASSLPGTGVHIQYF.

The chain combines TRBV7-6 with TRBJ2-5; weak D call: TRBD2 (5 bases). Germline V gene sequence: CDR1 SGHVS, CDR2 FNYEAQ. The CDR3 spans 15 residues. V gave up 8 bases and J gave up 2 bases, with 18 bases separating them. The CDR3 DNA sequence: TGTGCCAGCGCCCTTGGTGGGAGCCAGCAAGAGACCCAGTACTTC. Amino acids: CASALGGSQQETQYF.

This chain joins TRBV30 and TRBJ1-5; TRBD1 might be the D (5 bases). Germline V gives CDR1 GTSNPN, CDR2 SVGIG (reference sequence). V was shortened by 1 base and J by 5 bases, with 15 bases between the two germline ends. The CDR3 consists of 15 residues. This chain's CDR3 is CAWSAPPQGYQPQHF. Here the CDR3 DNA reads TGTGCCTGGAGTGCCCCCCCCCAGGGCTATCAGCCCCAGCATTTT.

The rearrangement links TRBV4-2 to TRBJ1-3; no definite D call. The V and J ends lost 1 base and 0 bases respectively, with 13 bases between them. CDR1 and CDR2 (germline): LGHNA, YNFKEQ. The CDR3 contains 17 residues. CDR3 amino acids: CASSQVGSGSSGNTIYF. CDR3 nucleotides: TGTGCCAGCAGCCAAGTAGGGTCCGGGAGCTCTGGAAACACCATATATTTT.

This clone was counted a few times. This chain connects TRBV5-1 to TRBJ2-2; 7 nucleotides line up with TRBD1. The CDR3 length is 15 residues. Unmatched junction bases numbered 10, after V lost 4 bases and J lost 7 bases. CDR1 is SGHRS, CDR2 YFSETQ, per germline. The CDR3 spells CASSGRQTGDGELFF. For the CDR3, the DNA is TGCGCCAGCAGCGGAAGACAAACAGGGGACGGGGAGCTGTTTTTT.

The chain combines TRBV4-2 with TRBJ2-2, with D possibly being TRBD1 or TRBD2 (5 bases each). V gave up 0 bases and J gave up 5 bases, with 13 bases separating them. Germline V gives CDR1 LGHNA, CDR2 YNFKEQ. The CDR3 has 16 amino acids. The CDR3 loop reads CASSQDPGRGTGELFF. In DNA, the CDR3 is TGTGCCAGCAGCCAAGATCCGGGGCGAGGAACCGGGGAGCTGTTTTTT.

This chain joins TRBV29-1 and TRBJ1-1; D not resolved. Trimming took 7 bases from V and 1 from J, leaving 13 bases between them. CDR1 is SQVTM and CDR2 is ANQGSEA in the germline V gene. The CDR3 length is 13 residues. CDR3 sequence (DNA): TGCAGCGCCACGCACACAGAGAACACTGAAGCTTTCTTT. Protein product: CSATHTENTEAFF.

The genes are TRBV7-3 and TRBJ2-2; 7 bases match TRBD1. V trimming: 5 bases; J trimming: 4 bases; junction bases outside the gene matches: 10. The germline V gene encodes CDR1 SGHTA and CDR2 FQGTGA. CDR3 size: 16 residues. Written as DNA, the CDR3 is TGTGCCAGCAGCCCCCCCGGGACAGAGGGCACCGGGGAGCTGTTTTTT. Protein sequence: CASSPPGTEGTGELFF.

This chain links TRBV30 with TRBJ1-1; 7 bases are a match to TRBD1. The junction had 10 bases not matched to a gene; V was cut back by 2 bases and J by 4 bases. The CDR3 contains 15 residues. Germline loops: CDR1 GTSNPN, CDR2 SVGIG (reference sequence). The CDR3 DNA follows: TGTGCCTGGAGTAGGCATAAGGGGGCAGGCACTGAAGCTTTCTTT. It encodes CAWSRHKGAGTEAFF.